Listed below are T cell receptor beta chains from one sample, sequenced in a study of T-cell reconstitution after alpha-beta-depleted transplantation in children. TCRdb reprocessed the PCR reads via MiXCR and lists one record per CDR3 protein. Here the sample spans 98,000 or so distinct CDR3 sequences, 20% to 30% being singletons. The sample was PBMCs, taken before TCRalphabeta/CD19-depleted stem cell transplant. Source of these receptors: a boy aged 2 to 9 with acute lymphoblastic leukemia, due to receive a stem cell transplant. Both conserved end residues are part of each CDR3. The D gene is left open where the match is weak. The size of a clone is reported for some rows only, either as once, few or many, or as a class for expanded clones.

j_call | d_call | clone_size | v_call | cdr3_aa | cdr3_nt
TRBJ2-7 | NA | NA | TRBV27 | CASSSSGYISYEQYF | TGTGCCAGCAGTTCCTCGGGATATATCTCCTACGAGCAGTACTTC
TRBJ2-3 | NA | few | TRBV5-1 | CASSLSSTDTQYF | TGCGCCAGCAGCTTGTCTAGCACAGATACGCAGTATTTT
TRBJ2-6 | NA | few | TRBV5-1 | CASSLGRGSGANVLTF | TGCGCCAGCAGCTTGGGCAGGGGATCAGGGGCCAACGTCCTGACTTTC
TRBJ2-3 | NA | few | TRBV6-6 | CASRVAADTQYF | TGTGCCAGCAGGGTAGCGGCAGATACGCAGTATTTT
TRBJ2-7 | NA | many | TRBV7-2 | CASSPPTKPPYEQYF | TGTGCCAGCAGCCCACCCACTAAGCCTCCCTACGAGCAGTACTTC
TRBJ2-5 | TRBD2 | many | TRBV29-1 | CSVASGDYQETQYF | TGCAGCGTCGCTAGCGGCGATTACCAAGAGACCCAGTACTTC
TRBJ2-7 | NA | NA | TRBV19 | CASIPPTFGVDYEQYF | TGTGCCAGTATCCCCCCAACATTCGGGGTAGACTACGAGCAGTACTTC
TRBJ2-5 | NA | few | TRBV11-2 | CASSSTETQYF | TGTGCCAGCAGCTCTACAGAGACCCAGTACTTC
TRBJ1-6 | TRBD1 | few | TRBV7-9 | CASSYGQGNSPLHF | TGTGCCAGCAGCTACGGACAGGGGAATTCACCCCTCCACTTT
TRBJ2-5 | TRBD1 | few | TRBV20-1 | CSAPGGPTPKETQYF | TGCAGTGCTCCAGGGGGTCCCACCCCGAAAGAGACCCAGTACTTC
TRBJ2-7 | NA | few | TRBV29-1 | CSVLDGTYEQYF | TGCAGCGTTTTGGACGGGACCTACGAGCAGTACTTC
TRBJ2-2 | TRBD2 | few | TRBV2 | CTLRTLLAEGPLNTGELFF | TGTACCCTCAGGACCCTCCTAGCGGAGGGGCCCCTAAACACCGGGGAGCTGTTTTTT
TRBJ1-4 | NA | NA | TRBV20-1 | CSARVGSQDEKLFF | TGCAGTGCTAGAGTCGGCAGTCAGGATGAAAAACTGTTTTTT
TRBJ1-1 | NA | few | TRBV20-1 | CSAAYTEAFF | TGCAGTGCTGCGTACACTGAAGCTTTCTTT
TRBJ2-1 | NA | many | TRBV15 | CATSRAGVGNEQFF | TGTGCCACCAGCAGAGCGGGTGTAGGCAATGAGCAGTTCTTC
TRBJ2-7 | NA | few | TRBV20-1 | CSARDLYGSSEQYF | TGCAGTGCTAGAGATTTATACGGGAGCAGCGAGCAGTACTTC
TRBJ2-5 | NA | few | TRBV12-3/TRBV12-4 | CASSFGQSQETQYF | TGTGCCAGCAGTTTTGGGCAGAGCCAAGAGACCCAGTACTTC
TRBJ2-4 | NA | NA | TRBV20-1 | CSAPTVGAAKNIQYF | TGCAGTGCTCCGACAGTGGGAGCAGCCAAAAACATTCAGTACTTC
TRBJ2-3 | NA | few | TRBV5-1 | CASSLVRPVTDTQYF | TGCGCCAGCAGCTTGGTTCGCCCAGTCACAGATACGCAGTATTTT
TRBJ1-1 | TRBD1 | few | TRBV7-9 | CASSQDRGTGTNTEAFF | TGTGCCAGCAGCCAAGACAGGGGGACCGGTACTAACACTGAAGCTTTCTTT
TRBJ2-2 | NA | NA | TRBV7-9 | CASSLVINSGATGELFF | TGTGCCAGCAGCTTAGTGATTAATAGCGGAGCCACCGGGGAGCTGTTTTTT
TRBJ1-4 | NA | NA | TRBV10-2 | CASSERHPNEKLFF | TGCGCCAGCAGTGAGCGCCACCCTAATGAAAAACTGTTTTTT
TRBJ2-6 | NA | NA | TRBV10-3 | CAISEPKGGRSSSGANVLTF | TGTGCCATCAGTGAGCCAAAGGGAGGCAGATCTAGCTCTGGGGCCAACGTCCTGACTTTC
TRBJ2-2 | TRBD2 | NA | TRBV2 | CASSKQGLKNTGELFF | TGTGCCAGCAGCAAGCAGGGACTAAAGAACACCGGGGAGCTGTTTTTT
TRBJ2-2 | NA | NA | TRBV7-2 | CASSLRSIGHNTGELFF | TGTGCCAGCAGCTTACGGTCGATTGGTCATAACACCGGGGAGCTGTTTTTT
TRBJ2-2 | NA | NA | TRBV2 | CASGYRTGELFF | TGTGCCAGCGGGTATAGAACCGGGGAGCTGTTTTTT
TRBJ2-5 | NA | many | TRBV29-1 | CSVRPQETQYF | TGCAGCGTTCGGCCACAAGAGACCCAGTACTTC
TRBJ1-1 | NA | few | TRBV5-1 | CASSLGARGQGDTEAFF | TGCGCCAGCAGCTTGGGGGCCAGGGGCCAAGGCGACACTGAAGCTTTCTTT
TRBJ2-2 | TRBD2 | few | TRBV5-1 | CASRTSGGLNTGELFF | TGCGCCAGCAGGACTAGCGGAGGGTTGAACACCGGGGAGCTGTTTTTT
TRBJ2-7 | NA | few | TRBV5-1 | CASSPGGLYEQYF | TGCGCCAGCAGCCCTGGGGGCCTCTACGAGCAGTACTTC
TRBJ2-5 | NA | few | TRBV20-1 | CSARHGGETQYF | TGCAGTGCTAGACACGGAGGAGAGACCCAGTACTTC
TRBJ2-7 | NA | NA | TRBV28 | CASSLALGASYEQYF | TGTGCCAGCAGCCTAGCCCTCGGGGCGTCCTACGAGCAGTACTTC
TRBJ2-7 | NA | many | TRBV10-3 | CAISEHRAGTEGSGEQYF | TGTGCCATCAGTGAGCACCGAGCGGGTACAGAAGGGTCGGGCGAGCAGTACTTC
TRBJ1-2 | NA | few | TRBV29-1 | CSVESWGSYGYGYTF | TGCAGCGTTGAGTCGTGGGGGTCCTATGGCTATGGCTACACCTTC
TRBJ2-1 | TRBD2 | few | TRBV29-1 | CSVLGQGLAGVGYNEQFF | TGCAGCGTTCTTGGTCAGGGACTAGCGGGAGTGGGCTACAATGAGCAGTTCTTC
TRBJ2-7 | NA | NA | TRBV3-1 | CASSQESPGVAAEVYEQYF | TGTGCCAGCAGCCAAGAATCGCCCGGCGTGGCAGCGGAGGTCTACGAGCAGTACTTC
TRBJ2-1 | TRBD1 | many | TRBV28 | CASSLRTGLDEQFF | TGTGCCAGCAGTTTACGGACAGGGCTCGATGAGCAGTTCTTC
TRBJ2-7 | NA | NA | TRBV9 | CASSPPEGTYEQYF | TGTGCCAGCTCCCCGCCAGAGGGGACCTACGAGCAGTACTTC
TRBJ2-3 | TRBD2 | NA | TRBV6-4 | CASSARLAEGTDTQYF | TGTGCCAGCAGTGCCCGACTAGCGGAGGGCACAGATACGCAGTATTTT
TRBJ2-3 | TRBD1 | once | TRBV5-6 | CASSLSDRRSTDTQYF | TGTGCCAGCAGCTTATCGGACAGGAGGAGCACAGATACGCAGTATTTT
TRBJ1-5 | NA | NA | TRBV5-5 | CASSSGNQPQHF | TGTGCCAGCAGCTCAGGGAATCAGCCCCAGCATTTT
TRBJ1-4 | NA | NA | TRBV27 | CASTRLGEKLLF | TGTGCCAGCACACGGTTAGGAGAAAAACTGCTTTTT
TRBJ2-3 | NA | few | TRBV4-1 | CASSQGLGRATTQYF | TGCGCCAGCAGCCAAGGTCTGGGCCGGGCCACTACGCAGTATTTT
TRBJ2-2 | NA | NA | TRBV7-2 | CASSPGTRELFF | TGTGCCAGCAGCCCCGGCACCCGGGAGCTGTTTTTT
TRBJ2-3 | NA | NA | TRBV19 | CASSLTSTADTQYF | TGTGCCAGTAGTCTAACTTCTACGGCAGATACGCAGTATTTT
TRBJ2-5 | NA | many | TRBV27 | CAIPGRQETQYF | TGTGCCATCCCGGGACGACAAGAGACCCAGTACTTC
TRBJ1-1 | NA | few | TRBV12-3/TRBV12-4 | CASSLIISEAFF | TGTGCCAGCAGTTTGATTATCTCAGAAGCTTTCTTT
TRBJ2-5 | NA | NA | TRBV11-2 | CARSLDGGGGWGRYF | TGTGCCAGAAGCTTAGACGGGGGCGGAGGGTGGGGGAGGTACTTC
TRBJ2-1 | NA | few | TRBV29-1 | CSVEDLRGTTGVEQFF | TGCAGCGTTGAAGATCTTAGGGGAACTACCGGAGTTGAGCAGTTCTTC
TRBJ2-5 | TRBD2 | few | TRBV9 | CASSVEPSGGAMETQYF | TGTGCCAGCAGCGTAGAGCCTAGCGGAGGGGCCATGGAGACCCAGTACTTC
TRBJ1-2 | NA | NA | TRBV10-3 | CAILGEGYGYTF | TGTGCCATCCTAGGGGAAGGGTATGGCTACACCTTC